The entry below gives a single TCR beta chain sequence along with its context. Its target is not known. These data originate in a study of CD8 T cells in ankylosing spondylitis. Findings and limits, study-wide: In ankylosing spondylitis patients, matched synovial fluid reportedly showed significant enrichment of disease-linked clones. Disease-associated clonotypes exhibited CD8+ identity and were relatively infrequent in peripheral blood. In reactive arthritis synovial fluid and blood, some motif variants had been reported before. It appeared that ankylosing spondylitis blood was characterized by a TCR beta motif of fewer than 10 highly homologous variants.

Generation of TCR beta libraries employed quantitative 5'-RACE incorporating molecular barcodes. MiXCR, applied by TCRdb to the 5' RACE reads, yields one record per CDR3 protein. The sample includes a few hundred thousand distinct CDR3 sequences, about a sixth of them seen just once. The CDR3 is 13 amino acids. The V gene end was trimmed by 6 bases and the J gene end by 9 bases; junction bases not matched to a gene: 6. The TCR was taken from a male donor with ankylosing spondylitis. This chain links TRBV12-3 or TRBV12-4 with TRBJ2-4; the match to TRBD1 covers 9 bases. Sample: blood, either unsorted or a sorted T cell fraction (not recorded which). Here the CDR3 reads CASRRQGGGIQYF. The CDR3 DNA reads as TGTGCCAGCAGAAGACAGGGGGGCGGCATTCAGTACTTC.